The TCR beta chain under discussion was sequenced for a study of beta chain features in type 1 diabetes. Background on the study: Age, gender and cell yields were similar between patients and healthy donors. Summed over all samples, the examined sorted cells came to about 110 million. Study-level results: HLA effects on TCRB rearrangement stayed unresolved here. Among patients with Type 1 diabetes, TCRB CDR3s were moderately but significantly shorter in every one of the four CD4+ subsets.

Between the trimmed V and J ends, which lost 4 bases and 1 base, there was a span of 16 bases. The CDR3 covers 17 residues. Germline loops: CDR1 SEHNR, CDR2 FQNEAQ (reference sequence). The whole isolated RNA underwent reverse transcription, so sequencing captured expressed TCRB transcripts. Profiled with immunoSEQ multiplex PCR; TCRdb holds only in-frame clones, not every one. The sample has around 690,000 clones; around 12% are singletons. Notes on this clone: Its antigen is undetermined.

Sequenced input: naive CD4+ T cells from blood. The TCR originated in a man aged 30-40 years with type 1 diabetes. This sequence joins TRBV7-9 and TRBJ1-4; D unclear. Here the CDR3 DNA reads TGTGCCAGCAGCTCCCAGAGCACTTCTCTAACTAATGAAAAACTGTTTTTT. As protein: CASSSQSTSLTNEKLFF.